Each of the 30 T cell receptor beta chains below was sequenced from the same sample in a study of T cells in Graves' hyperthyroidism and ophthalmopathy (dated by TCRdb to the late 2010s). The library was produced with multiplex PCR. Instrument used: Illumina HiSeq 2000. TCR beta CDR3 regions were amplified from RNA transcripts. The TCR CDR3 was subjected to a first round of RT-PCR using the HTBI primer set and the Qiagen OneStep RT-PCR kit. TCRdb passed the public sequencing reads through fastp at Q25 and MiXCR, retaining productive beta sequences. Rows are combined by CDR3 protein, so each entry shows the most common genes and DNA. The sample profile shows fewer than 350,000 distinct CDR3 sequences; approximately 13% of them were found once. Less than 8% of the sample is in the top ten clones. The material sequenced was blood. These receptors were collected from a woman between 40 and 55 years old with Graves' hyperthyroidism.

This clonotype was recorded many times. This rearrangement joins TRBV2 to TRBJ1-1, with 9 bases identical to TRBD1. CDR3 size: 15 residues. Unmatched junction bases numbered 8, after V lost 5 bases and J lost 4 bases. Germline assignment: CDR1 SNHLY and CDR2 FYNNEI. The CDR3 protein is CASSPVTGGGTEAFF. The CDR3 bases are TGTGCCAGCAGTCCAGTTACAGGGGGCGGCACTGAAGCTTTCTTT.

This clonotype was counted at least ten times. CDR3 DNA sequence: TGTGCCAGCAGCTTAGTTAATCGGGGGACTGAAGCTTTCTTT. Its translation: CASSLVNRGTEAFF. The chain couples TRBV11-2 to TRBJ1-1, with D possibly matching TRBD1 (5 bases). Germline V CDR1 and CDR2: SGHAT, FQNNGV. Trimming took 1 base from V and 5 from J, leaving 11 bases between them. The CDR3 is 14 residues long.

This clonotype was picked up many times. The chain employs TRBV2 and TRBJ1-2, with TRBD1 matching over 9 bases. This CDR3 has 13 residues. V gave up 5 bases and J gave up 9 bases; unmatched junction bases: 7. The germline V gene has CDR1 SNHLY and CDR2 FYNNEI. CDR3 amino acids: CASSPGTGNRYTF. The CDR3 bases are TGTGCCAGCAGTCCTGGGACAGGGAATCGCTACACCTTC.

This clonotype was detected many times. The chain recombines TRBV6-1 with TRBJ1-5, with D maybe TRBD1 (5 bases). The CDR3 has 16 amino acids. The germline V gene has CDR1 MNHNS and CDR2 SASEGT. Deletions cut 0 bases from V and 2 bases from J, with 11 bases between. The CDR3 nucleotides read TGTGCCAGCAGTGAAGCGCGAGTCAGGGGCAATCAGCCCCAGCATTTT. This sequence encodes CASSEARVRGNQPQHF.

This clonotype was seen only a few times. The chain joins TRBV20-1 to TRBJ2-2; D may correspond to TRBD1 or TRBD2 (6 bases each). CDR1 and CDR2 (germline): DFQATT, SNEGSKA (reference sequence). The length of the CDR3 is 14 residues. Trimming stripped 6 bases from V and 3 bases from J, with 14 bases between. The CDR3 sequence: CSAGQGTYTGELFF. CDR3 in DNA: TGCAGTGCAGGGCAGGGGACTTACACCGGGGAGCTGTTTTTT.

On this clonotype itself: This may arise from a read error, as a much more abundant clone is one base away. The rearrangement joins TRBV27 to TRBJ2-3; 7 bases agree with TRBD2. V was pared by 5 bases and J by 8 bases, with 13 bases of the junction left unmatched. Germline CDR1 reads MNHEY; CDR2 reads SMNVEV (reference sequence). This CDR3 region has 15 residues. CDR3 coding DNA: TGTGCCAGCAGTATCCAACCGGGATGGGGGGGTACGCAGTATTTT. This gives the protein CASSIQPGWGGTQYF.

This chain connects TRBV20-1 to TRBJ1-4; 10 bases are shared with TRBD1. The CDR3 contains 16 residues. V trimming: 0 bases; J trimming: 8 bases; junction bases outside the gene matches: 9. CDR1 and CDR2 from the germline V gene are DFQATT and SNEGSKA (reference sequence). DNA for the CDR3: TGCAGTGCTAGAGACCTCCCGGGACAGGGGCACGAAAAACTGTTTTTT. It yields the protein CSARDLPGQGHEKLFF.

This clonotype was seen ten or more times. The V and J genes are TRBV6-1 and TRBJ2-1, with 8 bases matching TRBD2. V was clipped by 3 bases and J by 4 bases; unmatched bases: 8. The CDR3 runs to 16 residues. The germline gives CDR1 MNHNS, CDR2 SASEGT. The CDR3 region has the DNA TGTGCCAGCAGTGACTTAGGGAGCGGGGGTTACAATGAGCAGTTCTTC. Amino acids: CASSDLGSGGYNEQFF.

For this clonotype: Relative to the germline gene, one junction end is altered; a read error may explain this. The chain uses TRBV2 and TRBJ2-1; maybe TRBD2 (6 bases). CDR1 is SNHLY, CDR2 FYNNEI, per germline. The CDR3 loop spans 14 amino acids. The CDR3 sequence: CASIGGATYNEQLF. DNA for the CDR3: TGTGCCAGCATCGGGGGAGCAACCTACAATGAGCAGCTCTTC. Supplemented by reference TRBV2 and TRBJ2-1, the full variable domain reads EPEVTQTPSHQVTQMGQEVILRCVPISNHLYFYWYRQILGQKVEFLVSFYNNEISEKSEIFDDQFSVERPDGSNFTLKIRSTKLEDSAMYFCASIGGATYNEQLFGPGTRLTVL.

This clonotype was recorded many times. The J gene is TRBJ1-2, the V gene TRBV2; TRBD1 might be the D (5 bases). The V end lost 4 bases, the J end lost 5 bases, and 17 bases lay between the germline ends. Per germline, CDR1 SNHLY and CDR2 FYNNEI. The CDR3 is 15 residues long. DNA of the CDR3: TGTGCCAGCAGTGCCGCCGGGACGGGGAGGTATGGCTACACCTTC. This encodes CASSAAGTGRYGYTF.

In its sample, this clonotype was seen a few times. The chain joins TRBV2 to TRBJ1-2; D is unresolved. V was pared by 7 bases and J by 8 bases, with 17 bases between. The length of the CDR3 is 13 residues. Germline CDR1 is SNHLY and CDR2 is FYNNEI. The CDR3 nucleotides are TGTGCCAGCATGGAGGGCCTCGGCGGGGGCTACACCTTC. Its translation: CASMEGLGGGYTF.

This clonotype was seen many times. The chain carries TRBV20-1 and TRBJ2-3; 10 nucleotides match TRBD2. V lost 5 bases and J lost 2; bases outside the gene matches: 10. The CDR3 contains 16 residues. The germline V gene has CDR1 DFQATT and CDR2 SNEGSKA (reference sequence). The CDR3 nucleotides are TGCAGTGCTCGGACTAGCGGAGGCCTGAACACAGATACGCAGTATTTT. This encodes CSARTSGGLNTDTQYF.

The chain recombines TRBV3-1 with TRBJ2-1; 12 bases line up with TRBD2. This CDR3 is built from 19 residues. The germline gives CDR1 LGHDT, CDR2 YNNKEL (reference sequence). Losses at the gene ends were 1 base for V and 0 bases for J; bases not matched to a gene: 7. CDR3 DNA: TGTGCCAGCAGCCAAGGGACTCTAGCGGGAGGGGGCTCCTACAATGAGCAGTTCTTC. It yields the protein CASSQGTLAGGGSYNEQFF.

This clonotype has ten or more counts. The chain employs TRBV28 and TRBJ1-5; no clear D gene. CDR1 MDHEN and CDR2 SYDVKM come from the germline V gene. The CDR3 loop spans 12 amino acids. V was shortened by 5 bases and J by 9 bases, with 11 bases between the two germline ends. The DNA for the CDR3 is TGTGCCAGCAGTCCCGGGTCTTGGCCCCAGCATTTT. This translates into CASSPGSWPQHF.

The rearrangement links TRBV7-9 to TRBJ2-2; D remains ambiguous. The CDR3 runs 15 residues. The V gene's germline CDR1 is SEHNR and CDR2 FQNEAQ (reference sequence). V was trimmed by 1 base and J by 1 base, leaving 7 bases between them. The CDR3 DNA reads TGTGCCAGCAGCTTAGGTGGCCAGAACACCGGGGAGCTGTTTTTT. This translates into CASSLGGQNTGELFF.

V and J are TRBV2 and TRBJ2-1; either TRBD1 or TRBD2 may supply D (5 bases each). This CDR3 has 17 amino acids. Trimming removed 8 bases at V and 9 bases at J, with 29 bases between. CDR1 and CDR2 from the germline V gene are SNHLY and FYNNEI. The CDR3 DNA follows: TGTGCCAGCTCACCAACGGGGCTGGCTAGCCGTGGCGGTGAGCAGTTCTTC. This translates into CASSPTGLASRGGEQFF.

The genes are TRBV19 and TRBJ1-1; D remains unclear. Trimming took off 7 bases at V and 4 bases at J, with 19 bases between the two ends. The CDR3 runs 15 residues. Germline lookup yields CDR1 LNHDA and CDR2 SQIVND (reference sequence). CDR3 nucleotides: TGTGCCAGTATTCTCCGGTTTGGGATTAGCACTGAAGCTTTCTTT. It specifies CASILRFGISTEAFF.

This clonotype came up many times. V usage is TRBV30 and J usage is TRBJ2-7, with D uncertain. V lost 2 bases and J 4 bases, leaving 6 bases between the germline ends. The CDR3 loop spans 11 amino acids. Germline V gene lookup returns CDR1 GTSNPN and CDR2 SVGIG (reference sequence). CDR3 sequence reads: CAWSFQYEQYF. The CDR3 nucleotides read TGTGCCTGGAGTTTTCAATACGAGCAGTACTTC.

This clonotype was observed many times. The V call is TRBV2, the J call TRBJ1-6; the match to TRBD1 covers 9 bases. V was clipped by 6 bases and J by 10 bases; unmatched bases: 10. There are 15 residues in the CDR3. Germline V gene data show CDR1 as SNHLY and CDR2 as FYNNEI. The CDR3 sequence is CASRTGGRNGSPLHF. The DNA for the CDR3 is TGTGCCAGCAGGACAGGGGGGCGAAACGGGTCACCCCTCCACTTT.

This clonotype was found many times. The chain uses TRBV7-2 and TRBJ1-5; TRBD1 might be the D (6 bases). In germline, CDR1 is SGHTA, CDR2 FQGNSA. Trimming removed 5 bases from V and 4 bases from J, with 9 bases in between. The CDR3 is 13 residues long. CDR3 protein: CASSRQENQPQHF. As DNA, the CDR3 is TGTGCCAGCAGCAGACAGGAGAATCAGCCCCAGCATTTT.

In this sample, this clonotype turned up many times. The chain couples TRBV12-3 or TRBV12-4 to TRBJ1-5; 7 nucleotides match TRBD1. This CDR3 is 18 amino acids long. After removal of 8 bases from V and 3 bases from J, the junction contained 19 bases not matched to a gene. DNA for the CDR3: TGTGCCAGCTTCTGGTTAGAGACAGGGAAAGGAGTCAATCAGCCCCAGCATTTT. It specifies CASFWLETGKGVNQPQHF.

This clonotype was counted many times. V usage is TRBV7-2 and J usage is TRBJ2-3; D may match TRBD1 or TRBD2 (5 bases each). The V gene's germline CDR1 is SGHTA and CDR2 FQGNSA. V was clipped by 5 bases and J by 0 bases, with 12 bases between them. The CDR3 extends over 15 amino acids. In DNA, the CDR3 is TGTGCCAGCAGCCCGGGACGGATGAGCACAGATACGCAGTATTTT. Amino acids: CASSPGRMSTDTQYF. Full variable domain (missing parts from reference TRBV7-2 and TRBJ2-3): GAGVSQSPSNKVTEKGKDVELRCDPISGHTALYWYRQSLGQGLEFLIYFQGNSAPDKSGLPSDRFSAERTGGSVSTLTIQRTQQEDSAVYLCASSPGRMSTDTQYFGPGTRLTVL.

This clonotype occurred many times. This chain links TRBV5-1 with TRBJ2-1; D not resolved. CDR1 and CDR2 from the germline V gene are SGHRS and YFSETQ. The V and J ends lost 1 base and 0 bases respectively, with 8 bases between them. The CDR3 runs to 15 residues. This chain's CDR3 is CASSLSADSYNEQFF. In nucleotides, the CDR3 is TGCGCCAGCAGCTTGAGCGCAGACTCCTACAATGAGCAGTTCTTC.

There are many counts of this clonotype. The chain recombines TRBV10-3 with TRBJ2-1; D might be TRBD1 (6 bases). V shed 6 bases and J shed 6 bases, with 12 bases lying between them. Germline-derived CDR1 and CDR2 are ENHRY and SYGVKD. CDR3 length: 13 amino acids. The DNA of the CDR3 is TGTGCCATCAGCAGAAGGGACACCAATGAGCAGTTCTTC. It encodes CAISRRDTNEQFF.

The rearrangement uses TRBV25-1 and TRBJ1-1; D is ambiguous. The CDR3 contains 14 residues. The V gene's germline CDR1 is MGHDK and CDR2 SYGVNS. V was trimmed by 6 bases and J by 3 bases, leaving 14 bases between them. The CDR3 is CASRPAEIDTEAFF. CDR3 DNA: TGTGCCAGCAGGCCCGCAGAGATAGACACTGAAGCTTTCTTT.

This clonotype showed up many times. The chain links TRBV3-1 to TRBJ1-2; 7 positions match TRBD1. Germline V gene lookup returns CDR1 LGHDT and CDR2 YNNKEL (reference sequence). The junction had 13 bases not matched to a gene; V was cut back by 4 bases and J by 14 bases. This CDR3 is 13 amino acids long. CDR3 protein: CASSPKGAPPGTF. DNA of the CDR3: TGTGCCAGCAGCCCTAAGGGGGCCCCACCGGGGACCTTC.

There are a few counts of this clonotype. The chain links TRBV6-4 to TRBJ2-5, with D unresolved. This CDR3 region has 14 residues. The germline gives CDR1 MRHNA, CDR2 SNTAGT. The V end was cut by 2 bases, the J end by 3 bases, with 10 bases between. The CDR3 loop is CASSDHHGEETQYF. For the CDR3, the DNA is TGTGCCAGCAGTGACCACCATGGGGAAGAGACCCAGTACTTC.

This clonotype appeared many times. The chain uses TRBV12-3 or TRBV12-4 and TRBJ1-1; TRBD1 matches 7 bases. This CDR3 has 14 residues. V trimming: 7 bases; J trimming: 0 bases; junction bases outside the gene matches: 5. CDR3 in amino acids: CASTNRGLNTEAFF. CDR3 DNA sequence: TGTGCCAGCACCAACAGGGGATTGAACACTGAAGCTTTCTTT.

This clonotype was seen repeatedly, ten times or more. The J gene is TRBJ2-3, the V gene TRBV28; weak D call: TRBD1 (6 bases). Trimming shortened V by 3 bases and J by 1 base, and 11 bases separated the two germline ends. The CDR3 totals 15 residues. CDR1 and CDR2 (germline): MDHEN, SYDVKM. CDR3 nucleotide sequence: TGTGCCAGCAGTTTGCAGGGGAACGGCACAGATACGCAGTATTTT. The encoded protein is CASSLQGNGTDTQYF.

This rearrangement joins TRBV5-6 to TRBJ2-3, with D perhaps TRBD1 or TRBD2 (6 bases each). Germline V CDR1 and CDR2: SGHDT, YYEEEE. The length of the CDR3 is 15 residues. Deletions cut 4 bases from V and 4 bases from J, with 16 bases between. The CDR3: CASSLGAREADTQYF. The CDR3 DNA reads TGTGCCAGCAGCCTGGGGGCCAGGGAGGCAGATACGCAGTATTTT.